A single TCR beta chain is shown here with its context. The sample comes from a study of blood T cell repertoires in COVID-19. The CDR3 covers 15 residues. The germline gives CDR1 GTSNPN, CDR2 SVGIG (reference sequence). Trimming removed 3 bases from V and 2 bases from J; junction bases left unmatched: 7. The repertoire was sequenced with immunoSEQ multiplex PCR; TCRdb's copy has only in-frame clones and lacks some. The sample carries 250,000 to 400,000 clones, around 87% recorded once. The genes are TRBV30 and TRBJ2-3; TRBD2 matches at 8 bases. Sequencing was done on a sample of PBMCs or T cells enriched from blood (not recorded which). The source is a woman in her 30s who had recovered from COVID-19. The CDR3 DNA sequence: TGTGCCTGGAGCAACGGCGGGGGGAACACAGATACGCAGTATTTT. This encodes CAWSNGGGNTDTQYF.